This T cell receptor (beta chain) emerged from a study of patients and donors after allogeneic stem cell transplantation. This clonotype was found many times. MiXCR was run by TCRdb on the RT-PCR reads, yielding one entry per CDR3 protein. The sample records approximately 430,000 distinct CDR3 sequences, approximately 16% being singletons. The CDR3 runs to 12 residues. CDR1 and CDR2 from the germline V gene are SGHRS and YFSETQ. The V end lost 0 bases, the J end lost 2 bases, and 2 bases lay between the germline ends. The sample taken for sequencing was blood, either unsorted or a sorted T cell fraction (not recorded which). This clonotype was obtained from a human donor who was either an allogeneic HSCT recipient or a stem cell or donor lymphocyte infusion donor (not recorded which). It is not recorded whose cells these are; they may come from a transplant donor. This chain links TRBV5-1 with TRBJ1-2; D remains ambiguous. DNA of the CDR3: TGCGCCAGCAGCTTGGCGAACTATGGCTACACCTTC. It codes for CASSLANYGYTF.